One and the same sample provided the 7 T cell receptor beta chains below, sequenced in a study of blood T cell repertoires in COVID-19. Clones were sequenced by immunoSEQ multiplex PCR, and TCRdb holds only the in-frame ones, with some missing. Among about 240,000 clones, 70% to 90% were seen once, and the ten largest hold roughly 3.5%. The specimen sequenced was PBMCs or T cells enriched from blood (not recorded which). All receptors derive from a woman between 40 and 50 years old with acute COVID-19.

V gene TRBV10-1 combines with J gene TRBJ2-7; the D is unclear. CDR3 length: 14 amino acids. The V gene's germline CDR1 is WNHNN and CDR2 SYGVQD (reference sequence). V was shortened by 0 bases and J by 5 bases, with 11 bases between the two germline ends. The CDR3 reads CASSESYTENEQYF. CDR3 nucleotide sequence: TGCGCCAGCAGTGAGTCGTATACAGAAAACGAGCAGTACTTC.

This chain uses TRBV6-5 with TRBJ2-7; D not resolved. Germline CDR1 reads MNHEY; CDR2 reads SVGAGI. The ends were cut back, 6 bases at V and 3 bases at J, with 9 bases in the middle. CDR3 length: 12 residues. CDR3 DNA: TGTGCCAGCAGCCAAACTTACTACGAGCAGTACTTC. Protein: CASSQTYYEQYF.

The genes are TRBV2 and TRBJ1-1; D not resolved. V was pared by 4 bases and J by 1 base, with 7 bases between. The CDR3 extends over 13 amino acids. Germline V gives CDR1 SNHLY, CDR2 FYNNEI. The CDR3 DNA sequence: TGTGCCAGCAGTGCGGCAGGGAACACTGAAGCTTTCTTT. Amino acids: CASSAAGNTEAFF. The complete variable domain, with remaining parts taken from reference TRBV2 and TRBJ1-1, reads EPEVTQTPSHQVTQMGQEVILRCVPISNHLYFYWYRQILGQKVEFLVSFYNNEISEKSEIFDDQFSVERPDGSNFTLKIRSTKLEDSAMYFCASSAAGNTEAFFGQGTRLTVV.

This CDR3 is CATSREGLAGEQFF. The DNA of the CDR3 is TGTGCCACCAGCAGAGAGGGACTAGCGGGCGAGCAGTTCTTC. V is TRBV15 and J is TRBJ2-1, with 12 bases lining up with TRBD2. J lost 10 bases, V lost 0 bases, and 1 base had no gene match. CDR1 is LNHNV, CDR2 YYDKDF, per germline (reference sequence). This CDR3 is 14 amino acids long.

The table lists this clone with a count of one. CDR3 coding DNA: TGTGCCAGCAGCTTTGGGACAGGGAACACCGGGGAGCTGTTTTTT. Its protein product is CASSFGTGNTGELFF. The chain is built from TRBV7-2 and TRBJ2-2; 8 bases are a match to TRBD1. CDR1 and CDR2 (germline): SGHTA, FQGNSA. The CDR3 runs 15 residues. Trimming cost V 3 bases and J 1 base; bases outside gene matches: 1.

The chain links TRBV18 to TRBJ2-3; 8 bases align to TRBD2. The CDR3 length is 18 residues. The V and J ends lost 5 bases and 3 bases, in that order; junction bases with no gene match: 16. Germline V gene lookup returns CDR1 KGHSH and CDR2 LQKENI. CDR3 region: CASSSISAGRVGTDTQYF. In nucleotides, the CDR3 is TGTGCCAGCTCATCCATCTCAGCCGGGAGGGTAGGGACAGATACGCAGTATTTT. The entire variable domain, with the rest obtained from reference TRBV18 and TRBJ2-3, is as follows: NAGVMQNPRHLVRRRGQEARLRCSPMKGHSHVYWYRQLPEEGLKFMVYLQKENIIDESGMPKERFSAEFPKEGPSILRIQQVVRGDSAAYFCASSSISAGRVGTDTQYFGPGTRLTVL.

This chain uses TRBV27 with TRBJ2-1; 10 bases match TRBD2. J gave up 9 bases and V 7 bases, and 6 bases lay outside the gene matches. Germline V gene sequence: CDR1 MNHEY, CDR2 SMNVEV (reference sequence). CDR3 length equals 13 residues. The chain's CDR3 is CASIPSGSFEQFF. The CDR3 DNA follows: TGTGCCAGCATTCCTAGCGGGAGCTTTGAGCAGTTCTTC.